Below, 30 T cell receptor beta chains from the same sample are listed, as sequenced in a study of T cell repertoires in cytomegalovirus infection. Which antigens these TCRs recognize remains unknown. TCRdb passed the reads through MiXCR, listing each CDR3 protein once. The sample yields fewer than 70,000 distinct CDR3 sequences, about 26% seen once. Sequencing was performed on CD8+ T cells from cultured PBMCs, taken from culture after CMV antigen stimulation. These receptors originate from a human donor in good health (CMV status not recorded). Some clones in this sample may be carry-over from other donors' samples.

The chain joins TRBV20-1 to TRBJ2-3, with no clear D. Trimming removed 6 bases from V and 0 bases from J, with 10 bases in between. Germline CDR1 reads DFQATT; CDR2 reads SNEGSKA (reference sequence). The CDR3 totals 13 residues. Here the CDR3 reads CSAGWGSTDTQYF. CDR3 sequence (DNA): TGCAGTGCGGGGTGGGGTAGCACAGATACGCAGTATTTT.

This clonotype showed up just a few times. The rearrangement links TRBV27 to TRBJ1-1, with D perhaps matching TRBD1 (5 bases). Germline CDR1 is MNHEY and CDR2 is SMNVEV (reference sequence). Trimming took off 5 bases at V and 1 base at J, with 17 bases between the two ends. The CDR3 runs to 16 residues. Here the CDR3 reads CASSPSPGRANTEAFF. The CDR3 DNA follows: TGTGCCAGCAGTCCTTCTCCGGGCAGGGCGAACACTGAAGCTTTCTTT.

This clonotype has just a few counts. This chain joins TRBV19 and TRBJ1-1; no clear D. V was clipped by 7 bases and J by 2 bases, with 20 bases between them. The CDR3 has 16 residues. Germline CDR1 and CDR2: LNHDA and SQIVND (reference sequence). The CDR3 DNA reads TGTGCCAGTACCACTCGCGAGACGGGAATAAACACTGAAGCTTTCTTT. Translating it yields CASTTRETGINTEAFF.

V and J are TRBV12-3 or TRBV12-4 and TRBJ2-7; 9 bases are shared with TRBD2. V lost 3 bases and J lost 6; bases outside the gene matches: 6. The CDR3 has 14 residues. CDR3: CASSFGGGVSEQYF. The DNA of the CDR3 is TGTGCCAGCAGTTTTGGCGGGGGGGTGAGCGAGCAGTACTTC.

CDR3 coding DNA: TGTGCCAGCAGTCCGCCCGCCGGAGCTAACTATGGCTACACCTTC. Protein product: CASSPPAGANYGYTF. The chain has TRBV6-5 and TRBJ1-2; no clear D. Per the germline V gene, CDR1 is MNHEY and CDR2 is SVGAGI. Trimming left V 5 bases short and J 0 bases short, with 13 bases between. The CDR3 has 15 residues.

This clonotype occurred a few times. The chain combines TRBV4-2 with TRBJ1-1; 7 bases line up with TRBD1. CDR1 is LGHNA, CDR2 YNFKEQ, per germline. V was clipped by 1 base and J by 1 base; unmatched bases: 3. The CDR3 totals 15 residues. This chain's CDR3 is CASSQARQGNTEAFF. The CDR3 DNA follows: TGTGCCAGCAGCCAAGCCCGACAGGGGAACACTGAAGCTTTCTTT.

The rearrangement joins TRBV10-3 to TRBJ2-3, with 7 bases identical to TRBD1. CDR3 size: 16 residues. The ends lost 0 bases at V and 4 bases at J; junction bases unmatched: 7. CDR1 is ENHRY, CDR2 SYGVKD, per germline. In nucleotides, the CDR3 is TGTGCCATCAGTGAGTCGAAGGCAGGGGGACCAGATACGCAGTATTTT. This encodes CAISESKAGGPDTQYF.

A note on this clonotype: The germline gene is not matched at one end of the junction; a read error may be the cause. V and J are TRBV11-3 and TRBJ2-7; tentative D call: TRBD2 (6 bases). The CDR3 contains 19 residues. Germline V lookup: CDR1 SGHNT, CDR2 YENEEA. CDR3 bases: TGTGCCAGCAGCTTAGGAGGGAGGCGCCAGAAAAACAGACCCTACGAGCGGTACTTC. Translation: CASSLGGRRQKNRPYERYF.

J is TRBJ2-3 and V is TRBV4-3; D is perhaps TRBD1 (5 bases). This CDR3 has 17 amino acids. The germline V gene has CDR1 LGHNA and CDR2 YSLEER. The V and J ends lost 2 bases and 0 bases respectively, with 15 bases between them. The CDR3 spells CASSQHSQASSTDTQYF. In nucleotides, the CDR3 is TGCGCCAGCAGCCAACACTCACAGGCCTCTAGCACAGATACGCAGTATTTT.

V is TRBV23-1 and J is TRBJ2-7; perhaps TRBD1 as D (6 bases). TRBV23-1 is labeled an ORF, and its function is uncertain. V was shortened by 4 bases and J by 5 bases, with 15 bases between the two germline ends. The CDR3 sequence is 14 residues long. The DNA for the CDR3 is TGCGCCAGCAGTCCGAAGGACAGTCCAGACGAGCAGTACTTC. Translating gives CASSPKDSPDEQYF.

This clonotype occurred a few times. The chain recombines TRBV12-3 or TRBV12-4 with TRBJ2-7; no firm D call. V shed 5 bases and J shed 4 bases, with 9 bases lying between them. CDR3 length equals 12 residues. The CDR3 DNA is TGTGCCAGCAGTCCCGTCTCGTACGAGCAGTACTTC. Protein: CASSPVSYEQYF.

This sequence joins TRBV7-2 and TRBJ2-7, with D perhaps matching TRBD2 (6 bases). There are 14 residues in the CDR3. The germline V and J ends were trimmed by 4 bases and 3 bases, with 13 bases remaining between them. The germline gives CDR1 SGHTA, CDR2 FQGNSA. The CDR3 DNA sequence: TGTGCCAGCAGCTCCCGGGGGATTGGCTACGAGCAGTACTTC. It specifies CASSSRGIGYEQYF.

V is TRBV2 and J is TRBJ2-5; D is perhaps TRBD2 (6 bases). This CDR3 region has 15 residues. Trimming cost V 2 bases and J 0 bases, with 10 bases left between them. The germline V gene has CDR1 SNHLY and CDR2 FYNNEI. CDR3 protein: CASSEPAGYQETQYF. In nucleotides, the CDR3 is TGTGCCAGCAGTGAACCAGCGGGTTACCAAGAGACCCAGTACTTC.

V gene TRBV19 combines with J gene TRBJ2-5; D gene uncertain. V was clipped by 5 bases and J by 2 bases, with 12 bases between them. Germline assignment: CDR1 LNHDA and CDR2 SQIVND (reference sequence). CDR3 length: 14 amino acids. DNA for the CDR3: TGTGCCAGTAGTTTTACCAGAACTCAAGAGACCCAGTACTTC. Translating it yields CASSFTRTQETQYF.

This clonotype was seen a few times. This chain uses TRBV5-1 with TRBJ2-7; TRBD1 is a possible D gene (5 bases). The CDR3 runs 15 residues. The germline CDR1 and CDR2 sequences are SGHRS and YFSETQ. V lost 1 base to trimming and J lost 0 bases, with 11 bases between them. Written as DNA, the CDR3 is TGCGCCAGCAGCTTGAGGCAGGGAAGCTCCTACGAGCAGTACTTC. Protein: CASSLRQGSSYEQYF.

The CDR3 here is CSARYGGLRREGDTQYF. DNA of the CDR3: TGCAGTGCTAGATATGGGGGTCTGAGACGGGAAGGGGATACGCAGTATTTT. This chain connects TRBV20-1 to TRBJ2-3; D possibly matches TRBD1 or TRBD2 (5 bases each). Germline V CDR1 and CDR2: DFQATT, SNEGSKA (reference sequence). This CDR3 contains 17 residues. V lost 2 bases and J lost 6, with 24 bases in between.

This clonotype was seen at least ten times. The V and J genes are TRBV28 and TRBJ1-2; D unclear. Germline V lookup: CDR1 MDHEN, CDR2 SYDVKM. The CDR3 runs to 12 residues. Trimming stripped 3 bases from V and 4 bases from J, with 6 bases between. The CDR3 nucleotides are TGTGCCAGCAGTTTGATGACCTATGGCTACACCTTC. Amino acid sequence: CASSLMTYGYTF.

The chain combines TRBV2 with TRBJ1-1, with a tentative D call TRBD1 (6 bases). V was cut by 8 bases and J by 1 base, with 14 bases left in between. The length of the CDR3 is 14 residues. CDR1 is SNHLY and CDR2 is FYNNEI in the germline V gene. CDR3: CASDSGDQNTEAFF. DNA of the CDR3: TGTGCCAGCGATTCAGGGGACCAGAACACTGAAGCTTTCTTT.

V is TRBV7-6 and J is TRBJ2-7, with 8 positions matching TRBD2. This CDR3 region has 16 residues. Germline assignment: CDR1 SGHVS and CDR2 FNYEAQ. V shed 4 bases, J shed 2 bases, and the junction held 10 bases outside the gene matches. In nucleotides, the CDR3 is TGTGCCAGCAGCTCCGGGGCGGGGACTAGTACCTACGAGCAGTACTTC. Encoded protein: CASSSGAGTSTYEQYF. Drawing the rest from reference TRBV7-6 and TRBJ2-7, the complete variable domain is GAGVSQSPRYKVTKRGQDVALRCDPISGHVSLYWYRQALGQGPEFLTYFNYEAQQDKSGLPNDRFSAERPEGSISTLTIQRTEQRDSAMYRCASSSGAGTSTYEQYFGPGTRLTVT.

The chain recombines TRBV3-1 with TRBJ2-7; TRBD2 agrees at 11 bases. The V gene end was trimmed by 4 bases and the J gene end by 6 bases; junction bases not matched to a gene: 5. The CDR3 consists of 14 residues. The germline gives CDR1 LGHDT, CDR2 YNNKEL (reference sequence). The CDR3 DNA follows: TGTGCCAGCAGCCCGGGACTAGCGGTTGGCGAGCAGTACTTC. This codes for CASSPGLAVGEQYF.

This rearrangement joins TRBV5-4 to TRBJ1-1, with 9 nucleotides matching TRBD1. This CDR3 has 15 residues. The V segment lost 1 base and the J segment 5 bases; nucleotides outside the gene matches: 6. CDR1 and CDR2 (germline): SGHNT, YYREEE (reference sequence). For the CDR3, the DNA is TGTGCCAGCAGCTTGACAGGGGGCGGGAAAACTGAAGCTTTCTTT. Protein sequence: CASSLTGGGKTEAFF. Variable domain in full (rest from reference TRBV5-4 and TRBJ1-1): ETGVTQSPTHLIKTRGQQVTLRCSSQSGHNTVSWYQQALGQGPQFIFQYYREEENGRGNFPPRFSGLQFPNYSSELNVNALELDDSALYLCASSLTGGGKTEAFFGQGTRLTVV.

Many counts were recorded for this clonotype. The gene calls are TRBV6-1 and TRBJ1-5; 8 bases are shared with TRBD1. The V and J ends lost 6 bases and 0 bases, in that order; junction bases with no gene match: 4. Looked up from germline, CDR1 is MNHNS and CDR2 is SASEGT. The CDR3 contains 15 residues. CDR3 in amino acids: CASRVTGDSNQPQHF. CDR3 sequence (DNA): TGTGCCAGCAGGGTGACAGGGGATAGCAATCAGCCCCAGCATTTT.

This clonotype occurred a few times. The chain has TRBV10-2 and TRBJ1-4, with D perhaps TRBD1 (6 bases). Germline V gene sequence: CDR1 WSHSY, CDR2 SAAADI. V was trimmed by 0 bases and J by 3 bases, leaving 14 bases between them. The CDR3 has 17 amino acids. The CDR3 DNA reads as TGCGCCAGCAGTGAGTCGACCAGGGGATGGGCTAATGAAAAACTGTTTTTT. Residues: CASSESTRGWANEKLFF.

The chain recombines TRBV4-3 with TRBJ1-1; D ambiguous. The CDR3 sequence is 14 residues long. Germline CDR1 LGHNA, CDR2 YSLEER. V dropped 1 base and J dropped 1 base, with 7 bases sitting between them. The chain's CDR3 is CASSQVGRNTEAFF. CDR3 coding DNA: TGCGCCAGCAGCCAAGTCGGCAGGAACACTGAAGCTTTCTTT.

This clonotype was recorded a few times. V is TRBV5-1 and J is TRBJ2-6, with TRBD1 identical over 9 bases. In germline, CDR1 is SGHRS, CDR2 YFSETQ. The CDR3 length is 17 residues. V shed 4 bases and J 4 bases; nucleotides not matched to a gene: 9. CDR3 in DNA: TGCGCCAGCAGCGTCTCCGGGACAGGGTACGGGGCCAACGTCCTGACTTTC. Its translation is CASSVSGTGYGANVLTF.

The DNA of the CDR3 is TGTGCCAGCAGCTGGGGTAATGAGCAGTTCTTC. It specifies CASSWGNEQFF. The genes are TRBV7-9 and TRBJ2-1; D remains unclear. Trimming left V 4 bases short and J 7 bases short, with 5 bases between. Germline values: CDR1 SEHNR, CDR2 FQNEAQ (reference sequence). This CDR3 spans 11 amino acids.

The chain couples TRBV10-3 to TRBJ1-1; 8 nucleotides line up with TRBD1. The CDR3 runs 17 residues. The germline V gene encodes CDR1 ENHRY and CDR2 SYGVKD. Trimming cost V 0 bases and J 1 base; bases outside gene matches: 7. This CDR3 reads CAISESLGQGGNTEAFF. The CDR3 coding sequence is TGTGCCATCAGTGAGTCCCTTGGACAGGGCGGGAACACTGAAGCTTTCTTT.

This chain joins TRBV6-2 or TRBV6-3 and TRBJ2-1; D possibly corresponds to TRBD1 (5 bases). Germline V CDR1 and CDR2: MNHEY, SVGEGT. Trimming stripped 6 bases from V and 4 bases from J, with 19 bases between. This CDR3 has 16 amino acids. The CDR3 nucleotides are TGTGCCAGCAGCTCTCCCGACAGACACTATTACAATGAGCAGTTCTTC. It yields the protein CASSSPDRHYYNEQFF.

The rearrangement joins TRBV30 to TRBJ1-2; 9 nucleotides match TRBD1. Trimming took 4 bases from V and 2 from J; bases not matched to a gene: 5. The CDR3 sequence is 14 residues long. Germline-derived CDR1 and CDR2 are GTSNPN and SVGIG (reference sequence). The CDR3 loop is CAWIHRGPNYGYTF. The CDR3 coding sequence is TGTGCCTGGATCCACAGGGGGCCCAACTATGGCTACACCTTC.

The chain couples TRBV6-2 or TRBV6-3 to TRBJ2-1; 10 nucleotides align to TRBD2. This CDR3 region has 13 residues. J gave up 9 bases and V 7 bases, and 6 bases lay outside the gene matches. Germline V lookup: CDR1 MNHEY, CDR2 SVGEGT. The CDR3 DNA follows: TGTGCCAGCATTCTATTAGCGGGGGGTGAGCAGTTCTTC. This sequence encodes CASILLAGGEQFF.